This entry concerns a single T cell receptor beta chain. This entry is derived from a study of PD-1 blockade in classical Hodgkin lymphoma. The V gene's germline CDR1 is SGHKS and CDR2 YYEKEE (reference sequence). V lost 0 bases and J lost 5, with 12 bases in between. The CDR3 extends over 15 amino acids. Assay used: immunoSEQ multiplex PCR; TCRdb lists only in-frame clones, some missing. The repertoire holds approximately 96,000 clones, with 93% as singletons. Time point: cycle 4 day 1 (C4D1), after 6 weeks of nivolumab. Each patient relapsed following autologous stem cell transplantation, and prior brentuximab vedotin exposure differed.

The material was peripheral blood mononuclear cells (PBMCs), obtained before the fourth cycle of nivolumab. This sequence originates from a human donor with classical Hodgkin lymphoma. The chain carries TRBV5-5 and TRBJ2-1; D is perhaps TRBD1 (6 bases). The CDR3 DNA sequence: TGTGCCAGCAGCTTGGCCGGGACAATACACAATGAGCAGTTCTTC. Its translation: CASSLAGTIHNEQFF.